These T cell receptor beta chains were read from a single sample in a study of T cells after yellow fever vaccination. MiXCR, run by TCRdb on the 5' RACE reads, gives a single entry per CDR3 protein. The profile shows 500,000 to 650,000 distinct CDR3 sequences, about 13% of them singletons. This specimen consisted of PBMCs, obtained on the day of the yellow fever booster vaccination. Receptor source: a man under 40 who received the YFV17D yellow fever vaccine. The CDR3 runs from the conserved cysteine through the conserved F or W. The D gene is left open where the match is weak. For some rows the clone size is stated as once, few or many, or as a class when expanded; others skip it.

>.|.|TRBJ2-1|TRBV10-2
TGCGCCAGCAGTGAGTCGCGGGCGGATGAGCAGTTCTTC
CASSESRADEQFF
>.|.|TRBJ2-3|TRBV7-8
TGTGCCAGCAGCTTCCTTAGCCGGGGAAGCACAGATACGCAGTATTTT
CASSFLSRGSTDTQYF
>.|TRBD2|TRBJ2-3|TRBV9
TGTGCCAGCAGCGTTAGCGGGAGCTTGGCGGATACGCAGTATTTT
CASSVSGSLADTQYF
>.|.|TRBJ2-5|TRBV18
TGTGCCAGCTCACCAGAAGGGGCAGAGACCCAGTACTTC
CASSPEGAETQYF
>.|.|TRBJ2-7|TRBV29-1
TGCAGCGTTGGGGACGACCGCCAAGGGCAGTACTTC
CSVGDDRQGQYF
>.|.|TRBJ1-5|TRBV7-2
TGTGCCAGCAGCTTACAGGGGTATCAGCCCCAGCATTTT
CASSLQGYQPQHF
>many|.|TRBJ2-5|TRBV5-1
TGCGCCAGCAGCTTGACGCGGGGAGAGACCCAGTACTTC
CASSLTRGETQYF
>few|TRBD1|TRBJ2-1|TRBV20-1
TGCAGTGCTAGGGAACAGGGGATAGACAATGAGCAGTTCTTC
CSAREQGIDNEQFF
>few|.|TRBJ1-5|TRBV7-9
TGTGCCAGCAGCGCAGGATGGGGGGGCGTGCAGCCCCAGCATTTT
CASSAGWGGVQPQHF
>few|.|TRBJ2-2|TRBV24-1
TGTGCCACTCGTGATGAAATCACCGGGGAGCTGTTTTTT
CATRDEITGELFF
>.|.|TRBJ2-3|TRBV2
TGTGCCAGCAGTGTCCTGGGGGCTAGTTCTGATACGCAGTATTTT
CASSVLGASSDTQYF
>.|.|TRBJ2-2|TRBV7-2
TGTGCCAGCAGCTTACAGAGCCCGGCAGCGCTGTTTTTT
CASSLQSPAALFF
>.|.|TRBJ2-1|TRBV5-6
TGTGCCAGCACGACCCCCTTTGGGCGAGACGGCGATGAGCAGTTCTTC
CASTTPFGRDGDEQFF
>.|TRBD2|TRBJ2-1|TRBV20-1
TGCAGTGCTCTTATCGGGAGGGCCCTAAACAATGAGCAGTTCTTC
CSALIGRALNNEQFF